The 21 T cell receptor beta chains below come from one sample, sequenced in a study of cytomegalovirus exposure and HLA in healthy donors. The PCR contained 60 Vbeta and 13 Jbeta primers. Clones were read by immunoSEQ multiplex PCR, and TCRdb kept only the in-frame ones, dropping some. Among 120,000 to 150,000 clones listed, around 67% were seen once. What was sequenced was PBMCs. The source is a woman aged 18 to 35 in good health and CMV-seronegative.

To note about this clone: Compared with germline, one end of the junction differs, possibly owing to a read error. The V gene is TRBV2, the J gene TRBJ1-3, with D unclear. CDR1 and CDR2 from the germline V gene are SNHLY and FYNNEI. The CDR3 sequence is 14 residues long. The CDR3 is CVSSDPRRGNTIYF. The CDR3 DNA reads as TGTGTCAGCAGTGACCCACGGAGGGGAAACACCATATATTTT.

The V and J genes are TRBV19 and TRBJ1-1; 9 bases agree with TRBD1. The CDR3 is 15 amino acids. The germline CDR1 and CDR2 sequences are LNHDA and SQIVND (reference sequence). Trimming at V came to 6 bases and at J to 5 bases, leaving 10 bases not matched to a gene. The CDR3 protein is CASRTTGTGKTEAFF. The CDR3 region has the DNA TGTGCCAGTAGAACCACCGGGACAGGGAAAACTGAAGCTTTCTTT.

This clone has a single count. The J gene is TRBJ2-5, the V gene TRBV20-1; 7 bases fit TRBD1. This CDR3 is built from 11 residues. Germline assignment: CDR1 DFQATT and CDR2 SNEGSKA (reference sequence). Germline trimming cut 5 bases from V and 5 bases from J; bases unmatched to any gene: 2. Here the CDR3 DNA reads TGCAGTGCTGGGACAGCGGAGACCCAGTACTTC. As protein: CSAGTAETQYF.

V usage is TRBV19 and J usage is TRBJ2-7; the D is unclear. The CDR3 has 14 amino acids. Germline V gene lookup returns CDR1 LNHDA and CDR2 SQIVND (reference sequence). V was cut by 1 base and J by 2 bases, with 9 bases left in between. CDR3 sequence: CASSIGERTYEQYF. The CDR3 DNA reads TGTGCCAGTAGTATAGGAGAAAGAACCTACGAGCAGTACTTC.

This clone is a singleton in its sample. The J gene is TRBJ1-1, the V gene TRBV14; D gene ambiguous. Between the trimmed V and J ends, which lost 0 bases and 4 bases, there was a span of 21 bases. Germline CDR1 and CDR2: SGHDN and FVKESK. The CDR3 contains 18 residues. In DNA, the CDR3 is TGTGCCAGCAGCCAAGATGAGGGCTTAGTCCAACGAGGCACTGAAGCTTTCTTT. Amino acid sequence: CASSQDEGLVQRGTEAFF.

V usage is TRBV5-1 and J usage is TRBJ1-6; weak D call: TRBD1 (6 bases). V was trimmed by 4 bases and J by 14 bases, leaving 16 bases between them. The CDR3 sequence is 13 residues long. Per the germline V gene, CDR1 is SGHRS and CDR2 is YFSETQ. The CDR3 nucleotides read TGCGCCAGCAGCAGGACCGGGACAACCACCCTCCACTTT. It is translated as CASSRTGTTTLHF.

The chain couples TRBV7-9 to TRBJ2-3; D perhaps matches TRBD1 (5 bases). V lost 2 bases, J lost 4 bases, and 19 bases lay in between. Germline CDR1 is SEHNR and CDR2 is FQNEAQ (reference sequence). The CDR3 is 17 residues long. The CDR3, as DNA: TGTGCCAGCAGCTTACGTCTTAGACCGAAAGGGGCAGATACGCAGTATTTT. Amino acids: CASSLRLRPKGADTQYF.

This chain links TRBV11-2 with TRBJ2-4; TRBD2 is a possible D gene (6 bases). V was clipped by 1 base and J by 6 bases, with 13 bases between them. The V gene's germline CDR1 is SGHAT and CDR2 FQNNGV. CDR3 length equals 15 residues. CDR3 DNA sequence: TGTGCCAGCAGCTTAGGTCCGGGAGAGGGAAACATTCAGTACTTC. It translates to CASSLGPGEGNIQYF.

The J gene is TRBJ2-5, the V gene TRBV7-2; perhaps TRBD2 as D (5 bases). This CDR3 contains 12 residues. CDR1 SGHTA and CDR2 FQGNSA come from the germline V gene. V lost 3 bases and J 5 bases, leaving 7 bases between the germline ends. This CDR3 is CASSLRRETQYF. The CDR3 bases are TGTGCCAGCAGCTTGAGGAGGGAGACCCAGTACTTC.

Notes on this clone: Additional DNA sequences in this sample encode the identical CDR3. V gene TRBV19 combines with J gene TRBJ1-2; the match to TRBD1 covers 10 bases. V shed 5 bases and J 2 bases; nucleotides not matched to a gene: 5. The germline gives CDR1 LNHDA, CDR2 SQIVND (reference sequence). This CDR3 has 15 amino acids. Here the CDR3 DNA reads TGTGCCAGTAGTCCCGACAGGGGGCGAAACTATGGCTACACCTTC. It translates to CASSPDRGRNYGYTF.

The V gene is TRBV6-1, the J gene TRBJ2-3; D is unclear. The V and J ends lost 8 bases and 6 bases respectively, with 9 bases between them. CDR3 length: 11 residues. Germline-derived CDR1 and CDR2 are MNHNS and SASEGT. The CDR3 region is CASEKPDTQYF. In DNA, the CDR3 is TGTGCCAGCGAGAAACCGGATACGCAGTATTTT.

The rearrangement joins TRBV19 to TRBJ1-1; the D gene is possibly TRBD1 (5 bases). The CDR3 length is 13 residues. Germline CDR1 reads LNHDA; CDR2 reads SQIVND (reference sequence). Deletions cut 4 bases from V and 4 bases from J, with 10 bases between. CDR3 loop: CASSTQGFTEAFF. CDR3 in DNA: TGTGCCAGTAGTACCCAGGGCTTCACTGAAGCTTTCTTT. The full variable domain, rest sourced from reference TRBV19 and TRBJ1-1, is DGGITQSPKYLFRKEGQNVTLSCEQNLNHDAMYWYRQDPGQGLRLIYYSQIVNDFQKGDIAEGYSVSREKKESFPLTVTSAQKNPTAFYLCASSTQGFTEAFFGQGTRLTVV.

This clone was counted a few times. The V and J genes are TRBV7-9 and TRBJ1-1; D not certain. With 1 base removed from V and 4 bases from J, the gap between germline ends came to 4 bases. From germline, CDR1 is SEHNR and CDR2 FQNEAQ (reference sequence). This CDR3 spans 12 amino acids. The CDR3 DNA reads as TGTGCCAGCAGCTTAGTCAGCACTGAAGCTTTCTTT. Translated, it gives CASSLVSTEAFF.

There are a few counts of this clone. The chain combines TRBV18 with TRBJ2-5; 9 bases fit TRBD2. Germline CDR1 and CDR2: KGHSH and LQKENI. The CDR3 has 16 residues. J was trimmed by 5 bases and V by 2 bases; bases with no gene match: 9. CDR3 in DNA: TGTGCCAGCTCACCAGCTGGCGGGGGGGCCGATGAGACCCAGTACTTC. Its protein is CASSPAGGGADETQYF.

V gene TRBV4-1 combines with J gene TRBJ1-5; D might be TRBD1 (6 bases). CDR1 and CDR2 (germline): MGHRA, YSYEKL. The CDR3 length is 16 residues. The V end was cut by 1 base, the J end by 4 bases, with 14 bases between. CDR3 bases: TGCGCCAGCAGCCAAGGAACAGGGTTAGGGAATCAGCCCCAGCATTTT. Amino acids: CASSQGTGLGNQPQHF.

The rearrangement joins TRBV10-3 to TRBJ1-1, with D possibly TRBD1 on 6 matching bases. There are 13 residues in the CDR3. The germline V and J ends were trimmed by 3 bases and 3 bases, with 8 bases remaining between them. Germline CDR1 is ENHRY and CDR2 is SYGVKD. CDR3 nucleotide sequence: TGTGCCATCAGTGAAACAGGGTACACTGAAGCTTTCTTT. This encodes CAISETGYTEAFF.

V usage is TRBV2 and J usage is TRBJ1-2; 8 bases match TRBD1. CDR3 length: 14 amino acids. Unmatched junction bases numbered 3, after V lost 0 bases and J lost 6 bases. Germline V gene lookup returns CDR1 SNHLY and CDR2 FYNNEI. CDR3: CASSEAVQGDGYTF. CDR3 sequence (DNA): TGTGCCAGCAGTGAAGCGGTACAGGGGGATGGCTACACCTTC.

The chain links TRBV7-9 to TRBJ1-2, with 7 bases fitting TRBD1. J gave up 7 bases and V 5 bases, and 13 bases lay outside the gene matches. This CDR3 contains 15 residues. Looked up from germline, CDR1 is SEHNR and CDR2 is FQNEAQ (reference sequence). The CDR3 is CASSQQQGRSSGYTF. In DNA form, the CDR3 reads TGTGCCAGCAGCCAGCAACAGGGGCGGAGTAGTGGCTACACCTTC.

CDR3 DNA sequence: TGCGCCAGCAGCGGGACAGGGGATGCCACCGGGGAGCTGTTTTTT. It encodes CASSGTGDATGELFF. The rearrangement links TRBV5-1 to TRBJ2-2; 10 bases line up with TRBD1. Per the germline V gene, CDR1 is SGHRS and CDR2 is YFSETQ. This CDR3 comprises 15 residues. With 4 bases clipped from V and 4 bases from J, the junction kept 4 bases outside the gene matches.

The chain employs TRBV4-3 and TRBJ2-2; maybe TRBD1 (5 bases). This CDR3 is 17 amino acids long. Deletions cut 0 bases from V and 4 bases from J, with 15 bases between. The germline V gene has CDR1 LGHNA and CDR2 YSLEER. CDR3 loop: CASSQDWGYWGTGELFF. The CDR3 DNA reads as TGCGCCAGCAGCCAAGACTGGGGCTATTGGGGCACCGGGGAGCTGTTTTTT.

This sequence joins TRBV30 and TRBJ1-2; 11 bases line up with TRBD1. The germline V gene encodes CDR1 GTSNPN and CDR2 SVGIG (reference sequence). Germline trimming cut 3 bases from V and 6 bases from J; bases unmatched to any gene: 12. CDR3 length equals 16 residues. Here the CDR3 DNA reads TGTGCCTGGAGGATGGGCGGACAGGGGGCGAGAAATGGCTACACCTTC. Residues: CAWRMGGQGARNGYTF.